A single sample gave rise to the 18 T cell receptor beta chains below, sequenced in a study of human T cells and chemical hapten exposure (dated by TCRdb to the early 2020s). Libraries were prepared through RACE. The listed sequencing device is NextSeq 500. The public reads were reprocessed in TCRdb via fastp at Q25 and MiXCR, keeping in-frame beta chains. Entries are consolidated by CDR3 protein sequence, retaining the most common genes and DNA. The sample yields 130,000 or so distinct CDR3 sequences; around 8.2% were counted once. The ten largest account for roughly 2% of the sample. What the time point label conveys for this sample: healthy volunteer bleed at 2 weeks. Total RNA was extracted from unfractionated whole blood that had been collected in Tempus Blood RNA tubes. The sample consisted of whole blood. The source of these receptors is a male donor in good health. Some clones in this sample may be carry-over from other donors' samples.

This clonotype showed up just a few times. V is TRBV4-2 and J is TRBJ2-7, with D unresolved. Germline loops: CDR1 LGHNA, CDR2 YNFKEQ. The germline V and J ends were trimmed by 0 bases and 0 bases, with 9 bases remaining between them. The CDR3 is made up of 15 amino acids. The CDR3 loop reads CASSQERVGSYEQYF. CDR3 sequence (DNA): TGTGCCAGCAGCCAAGAAAGGGTAGGCTCCTACGAGCAGTACTTC.

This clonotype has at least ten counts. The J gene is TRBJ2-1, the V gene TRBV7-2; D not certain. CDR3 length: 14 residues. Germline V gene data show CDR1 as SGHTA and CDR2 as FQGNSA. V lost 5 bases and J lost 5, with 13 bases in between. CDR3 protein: CASSPPPVNNEQFF. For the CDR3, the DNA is TGTGCCAGCAGCCCCCCCCCGGTCAACAATGAGCAGTTCTTC. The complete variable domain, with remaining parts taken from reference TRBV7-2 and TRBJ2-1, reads GAGVSQSPSNKVTEKGKDVELRCDPISGHTALYWYRQSLGQGLEFLIYFQGNSAPDKSGLPSDRFSAERTGGSVSTLTIQRTQQEDSAVYLCASSPPPVNNEQFFGPGTRLTVL.

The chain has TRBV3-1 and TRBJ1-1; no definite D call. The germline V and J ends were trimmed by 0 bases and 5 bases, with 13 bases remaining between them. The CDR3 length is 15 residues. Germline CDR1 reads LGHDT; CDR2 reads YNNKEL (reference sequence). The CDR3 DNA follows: TGTGCCAGCAGCCAAGATCGTTGGGTTCATACTGAAGCTTTCTTT. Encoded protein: CASSQDRWVHTEAFF.

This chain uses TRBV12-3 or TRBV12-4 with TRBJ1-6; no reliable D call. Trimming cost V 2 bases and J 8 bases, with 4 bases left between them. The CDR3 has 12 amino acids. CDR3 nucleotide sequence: TGTGCCAGCAGTTTAATGGATTCACCCCTCCACTTT. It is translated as CASSLMDSPLHF.

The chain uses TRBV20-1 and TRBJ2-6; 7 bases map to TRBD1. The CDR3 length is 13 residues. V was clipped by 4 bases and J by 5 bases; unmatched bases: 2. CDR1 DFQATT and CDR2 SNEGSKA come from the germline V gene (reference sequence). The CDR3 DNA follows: TGCAGTGCTAAGGGGGCCCGGGCCAACGTCCTGACTTTC. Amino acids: CSAKGARANVLTF.

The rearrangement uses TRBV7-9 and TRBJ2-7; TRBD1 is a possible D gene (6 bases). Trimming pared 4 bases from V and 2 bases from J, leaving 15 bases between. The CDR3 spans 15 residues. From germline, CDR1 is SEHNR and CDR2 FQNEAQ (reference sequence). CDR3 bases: TGTGCCAGCAGCTCGACCGGGACATCCACCTACGAGCAGTACTTC. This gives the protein CASSSTGTSTYEQYF.

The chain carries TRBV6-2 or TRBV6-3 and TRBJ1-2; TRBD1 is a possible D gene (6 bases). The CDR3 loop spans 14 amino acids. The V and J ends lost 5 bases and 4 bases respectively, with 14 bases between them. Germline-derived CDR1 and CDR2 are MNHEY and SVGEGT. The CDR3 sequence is CASSERQDSYGYTF. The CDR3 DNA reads TGTGCCAGCAGTGAGCGACAGGACTCCTATGGCTACACCTTC.

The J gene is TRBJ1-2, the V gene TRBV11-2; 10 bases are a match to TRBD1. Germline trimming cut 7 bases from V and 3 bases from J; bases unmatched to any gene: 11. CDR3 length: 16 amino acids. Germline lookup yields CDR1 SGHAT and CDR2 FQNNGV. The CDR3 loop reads CASTLEGTGADYGYTF. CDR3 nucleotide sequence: TGTGCCAGCACTCTAGAGGGGACAGGGGCGGACTATGGCTACACCTTC.

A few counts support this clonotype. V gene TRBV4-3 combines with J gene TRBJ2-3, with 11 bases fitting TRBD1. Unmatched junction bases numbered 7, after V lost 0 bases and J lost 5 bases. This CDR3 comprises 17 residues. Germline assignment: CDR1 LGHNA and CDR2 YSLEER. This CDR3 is CASSQDPDRGRVDTQYF. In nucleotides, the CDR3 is TGCGCCAGCAGCCAAGACCCGGACAGGGGGCGGGTAGATACGCAGTATTTT.

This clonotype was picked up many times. DNA of the CDR3: TGTGCCAGCAGTGAAGATTGGCAAGAGCAGGAGCAGTACTTC. This sequence encodes CASSEDWQEQEQYF. This chain connects TRBV2 to TRBJ2-7; no clear D. V was clipped by 1 base and J by 7 bases, with 14 bases between them. The CDR3 has 14 amino acids. Germline V gene data show CDR1 as SNHLY and CDR2 as FYNNEI.

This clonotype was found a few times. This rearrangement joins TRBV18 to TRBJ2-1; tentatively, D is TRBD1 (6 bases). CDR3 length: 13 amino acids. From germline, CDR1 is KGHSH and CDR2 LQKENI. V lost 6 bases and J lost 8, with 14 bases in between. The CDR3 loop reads CASSQDSRDEQFF. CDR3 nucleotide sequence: TGTGCCAGCTCCCAGGACAGTCGGGATGAGCAGTTCTTC.

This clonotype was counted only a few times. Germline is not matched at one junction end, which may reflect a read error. The CDR3 DNA reads TGTGTCAGCAGCTTAGCCCCCTACTTCGATGGCTACACCTTC. Its translation: CVSSLAPYFDGYTF. V and J are TRBV7-2 and TRBJ1-2; D remains ambiguous. CDR3 length equals 14 residues. CDR1 and CDR2 (germline): SGHTA, FQGNSA.

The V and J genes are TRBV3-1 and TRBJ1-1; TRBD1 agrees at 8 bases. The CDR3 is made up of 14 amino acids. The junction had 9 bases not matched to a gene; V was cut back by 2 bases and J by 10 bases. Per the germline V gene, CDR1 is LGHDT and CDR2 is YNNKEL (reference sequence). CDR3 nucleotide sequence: TGTGCCAGCAGCCAATTAGGACAGGGCCTGGGAGCTTTCTTT. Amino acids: CASSQLGQGLGAFF.

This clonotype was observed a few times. The CDR3 region has the DNA TGTGCCAGCACCTATCAGGGGATTGGGCCCCAGCATTTT. Translated, it gives CASTYQGIGPQHF. The J gene is TRBJ1-5, the V gene TRBV6-2 or TRBV6-3; possibly TRBD1 for D (6 bases). This CDR3 is built from 13 residues. V was cut by 7 bases and J by 9 bases, with 16 bases left in between. CDR1 is MNHEY, CDR2 SVGEGT, per germline.

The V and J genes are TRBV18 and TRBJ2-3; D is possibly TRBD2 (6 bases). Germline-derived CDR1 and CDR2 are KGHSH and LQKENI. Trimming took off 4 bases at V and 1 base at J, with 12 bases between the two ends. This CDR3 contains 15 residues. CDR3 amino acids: CASSQRDSRTDTQYF. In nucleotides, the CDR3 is TGTGCCAGCTCACAACGGGACTCTCGCACAGATACGCAGTATTTT.

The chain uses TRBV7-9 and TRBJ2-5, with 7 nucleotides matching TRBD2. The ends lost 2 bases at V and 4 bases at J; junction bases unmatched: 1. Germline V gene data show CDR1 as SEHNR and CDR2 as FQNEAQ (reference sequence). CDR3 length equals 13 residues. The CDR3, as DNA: TGTGCCAGCAGCTTATGGGAGGGAGAGACCCAGTACTTC. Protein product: CASSLWEGETQYF. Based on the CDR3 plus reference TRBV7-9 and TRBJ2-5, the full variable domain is DTGVSQNPRHKITKRGQNVTFRCDPISEHNRLYWYRQTLGQGPEFLTYFQNEAQLEKSRLLSDRFSAERPKGSFSTLEIQRTEQGDSAMYLCASSLWEGETQYFGPGTRLLVL.

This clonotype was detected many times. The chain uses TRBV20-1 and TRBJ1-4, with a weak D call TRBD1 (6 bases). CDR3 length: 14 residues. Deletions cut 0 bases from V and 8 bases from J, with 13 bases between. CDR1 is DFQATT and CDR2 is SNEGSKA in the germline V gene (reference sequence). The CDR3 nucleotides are TGCAGTGCTAGAGACTGGACAGTGGGGGAAAAACTGTTTTTT. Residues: CSARDWTVGEKLFF.

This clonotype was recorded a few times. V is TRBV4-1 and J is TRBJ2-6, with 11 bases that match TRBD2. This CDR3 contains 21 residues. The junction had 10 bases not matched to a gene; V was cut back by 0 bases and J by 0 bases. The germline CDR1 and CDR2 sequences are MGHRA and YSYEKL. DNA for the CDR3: TGCGCCAGCAGCCAAGATGAGAGACTAGCGGGGCTTTTCTCTGGGGCCAACGTCCTGACTTTC. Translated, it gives CASSQDERLAGLFSGANVLTF.